Listed below are T cell receptor beta chains from one sample, sequenced in a study of T cell repertoires in cytomegalovirus infection. From the reads, TCRdb called clonotypes with MiXCR, one entry per CDR3 protein. Of fewer than 700,000 distinct CDR3 sequences in the sample, 24% are singletons; the top ten hold around 7.6%. What was sequenced was CD8+ T cells from PBMCs. The receptors derive from a human donor in good health (CMV status not recorded). Some clones in this sample may be carry-over from other donors' samples. CDR3s include the opening cysteine and the closing phenylalanine or tryptophan. D genes are given only for firm matches. Expanded clones are given a class, and other clones once, few, many or no size at all.

d_call,j_call,v_call,clone_size,cdr3_nt,cdr3_aa
.,TRBJ2-1,TRBV19,.,TGTGCCAGTAGTATCTTTGGTCTCGGAGACTTATACAATGAGCAGTTCTTC,CASSIFGLGDLYNEQFF
.,TRBJ1-1,TRBV4-2,few,TGTGCCAGCAGCCAAGATAGAGCTACCCTGAACACTGAAGCTTTCTTT,CASSQDRATLNTEAFF
.,TRBJ1-1,TRBV7-2,.,TGTGTCAGCACCGAAGAATCTGGGACTTTATTTTATCCCAACACTGAAGCTTTCTTT,CVSTEESGTLFYPNTEAFF
.,TRBJ2-3,TRBV7-6,many,TGTGCCAGCAGCTTAGTTACAGGGGGGGTTCATCTTCGTGACGATACGCAGTATTTT,CASSLVTGGVHLRDDTQYF
TRBD1,TRBJ1-2,TRBV27,few,TGTGCCAGCAGTTTATCGAGGAGACAGGGAGAACGGTATGGCTACACCTTC,CASSLSRRQGERYGYTF
TRBD2,TRBJ2-2,TRBV7-9,few,TGTGCCAGCAGCTCCACCGGGACTAGCGGGGGCCGAGGATCCGGGGAGCTGTTTTTT,CASSSTGTSGGRGSGELFF
.,TRBJ2-3,TRBV5-4,.,TGTGCCAGCAGCCGGAAGGGGGAACCCCCCCTGCAGTATTTT,CASSRKGEPPLQYF
.,TRBJ1-2,TRBV12-3/TRBV12-4,few,TGTGCCAGCAGTCCAAGAACAGGACAGCCTAACTATGGCTACACCTTC,CASSPRTGQPNYGYTF
.,TRBJ2-3,TRBV10-1,few,TGCGCCAGCAGTGAGTCGTTGACTACCACAGATACGCAGTATTTT,CASSESLTTTDTQYF
TRBD2,TRBJ2-1,TRBV7-8,many,TGTGCCAGCAGTCTACTAGCGGGGGGTAAGGTTGAGCAGTTCTTC,CASSLLAGGKVEQFF
.,TRBJ2-1,TRBV4-1,.,TGCGCCAGCAGCCAAATACCGGGACACTCGAATGAGCAGTTCTTC,CASSQIPGHSNEQFF
.,TRBJ2-2,TRBV7-2,many,TGTGCCAGCAGCTTAGAAAACAGGGTCAACACCGGGGAGCTGTTTTTT,CASSLENRVNTGELFF
.,TRBJ2-2,TRBV27,.,TGTGCCAGCAGTTTATCACAGTCCATCTTGACGAACACCGGGGAGCTGTTTTTT,CASSLSQSILTNTGELFF
.,TRBJ2-7,TRBV28,many,TGTGCCAGCAGTCCCAGGGGTGACCACGAGCAGTACTTC,CASSPRGDHEQYF
.,TRBJ1-1,TRBV7-9,many,TGTGCCAGCAGCGCACGGACCTACGGGAACACTGAAGCTTTCTTT,CASSARTYGNTEAFF
TRBD1,TRBJ1-2,TRBV12-3/TRBV12-4,.,TGTGCCAGCAGTTTCTCGGACAGGTCTTTATACTACTATGGCTACACCTTC,CASSFSDRSLYYYGYTF
.,TRBJ1-2,TRBV28,many,TGTGCCAGCAGCTTTTGGTCCCAGGCATATGGCTACACCTTC,CASSFWSQAYGYTF
.,TRBJ1-1,TRBV20-1,.,TGCAGTGCTAGAGACGGGTCGGTGAGATGGAACACTGAAGCTTTCTTT,CSARDGSVRWNTEAFF
.,TRBJ2-3,TRBV12-3/TRBV12-4,many,TGTGCCAGCAGTCCAAGCTCAGCTAGCACCAGCACAGATACGCAGTATTTT,CASSPSSASTSTDTQYF
.,TRBJ1-1,TRBV12-3/TRBV12-4,many,TGTGCCAGCAGTTTTTTGTCCGGGCCCGACGGGGACACTGAAGCTTTCTTT,CASSFLSGPDGDTEAFF
.,TRBJ1-6,TRBV4-3,.,TGCGCCAGCAGCCAAGTCGTCACCCTCTCCTATAATTCACCCCTCCACTTT,CASSQVVTLSYNSPLHF
TRBD2,TRBJ2-1,TRBV20-1,.,TGCAGTGCTAGTTTCTCAACTAGCGGGGGGGTATATGAGCAGTTCTTC,CSASFSTSGGVYEQFF
.,TRBJ2-1,TRBV5-1,.,TGCGCCAGCATTATGGAGGGGGGGATTGAGCAGTTCTTC,CASIMEGGIEQFF
.,TRBJ2-3,TRBV7-8,few,TGTGCCAGCAGCTTAACAAGGCTAAGCGGGTCCACAGATACGCAGTATTTT,CASSLTRLSGSTDTQYF
.,TRBJ2-7,TRBV7-9,many,TGTGCCAGCAGCACTCGCTCAGGGGCGGGGGACCCCTACGAGCAGTACTTC,CASSTRSGAGDPYEQYF
TRBD2,TRBJ2-3,TRBV7-8,many,TGTGCCAGCAGCCGCACAACTAGCGGGGGCACAGATACGCAGTATTTT,CASSRTTSGGTDTQYF
TRBD2,TRBJ2-5,TRBV6-5,.,TGTGCCAGCAGCTACGGGACTAGCGGGGTCGGGGAGACCCAGTACTTC,CASSYGTSGVGETQYF
TRBD1,TRBJ1-6,TRBV28,.,TGTGCCAGCAGTTTGGGACAGTATAATTCACCCCTCCACTTT,CASSLGQYNSPLHF
.,TRBJ1-1,TRBV7-2,.,TGTGCCAGCAGCTTAGCTACCGCCAGGGCGGATGAAGCTTTCTTT,CASSLATARADEAFF
TRBD1,TRBJ1-4,TRBV7-9,many,TGTGCCAGCAGTACTCCGGGACAGGGTGGTGAAAAACTGTTTTTT,CASSTPGQGGEKLFF
.,TRBJ2-1,TRBV6-2/TRBV6-3,.,TGTGCCAGCAGTTACTCGGCTGCCGGGGAGGTTCGGTTCTTC,CASSYSAAGEVRFF
.,TRBJ2-6,TRBV29-1,.,TGCAGCGTTTACTCAATATTACAGGGTAGTGGGGCCAACGTCCTGACTTTC,CSVYSILQGSGANVLTF
TRBD1,TRBJ2-3,TRBV4-1,many,TGCGCCAGCAGCGACCGGGACAGGGTTACAGATACGCAGTATTTT,CASSDRDRVTDTQYF